Below are 10 T cell receptor beta chains sequenced from a single sample in a study of blood T cell repertoires in COVID-19. Method: immunoSEQ multiplex PCR; TCRdb's copy keeps in-frame clones and lacks some. Of 220,000 or so clones in the sample, approximately 77% were seen once. Sample: peripheral blood. All receptors come from a woman aged 80 or over with acute or convalescent COVID-19.

This chain connects TRBV6-6 to TRBJ2-5; a possible D gene is TRBD2 (5 bases). V was trimmed by 0 bases and J by 5 bases, leaving 10 bases between them. This CDR3 comprises 14 residues. CDR1 is MNHNY, CDR2 SVGAGI, per germline (reference sequence). CDR3 amino acids: CASSYSRGWETQYF. The CDR3 DNA sequence: TGTGCCAGCAGTTACTCTCGGGGTTGGGAGACCCAGTACTTC.

This clone has just one count. The rearrangement joins TRBV14 to TRBJ2-3; 8 bases map to TRBD2. The CDR3 extends over 13 amino acids. The germline gives CDR1 SGHDN, CDR2 FVKESK. V trimming: 7 bases; J trimming: 4 bases; junction bases outside the gene matches: 4. This CDR3 reads CASNRGGADTQYF. The DNA for the CDR3 is TGTGCCAGCAACCGGGGGGGGGCAGATACGCAGTATTTT.

By its share, this clone is medium-sized. J is TRBJ1-2 and V is TRBV29-1, with 7 nucleotides matching TRBD1. Germline loops: CDR1 SQVTM, CDR2 ANQGSEA. V was clipped by 4 bases and J by 3 bases; unmatched bases: 2. CDR3 length: 12 residues. CDR3 sequence reads: CSVGQGHYGYTF. In nucleotides, the CDR3 is TGCAGCGTTGGACAGGGACACTATGGCTACACCTTC. The full variable domain, rest sourced from reference TRBV29-1 and TRBJ1-2, is SAVISQKPSRDICQRGTSLTIQCQVDSQVTMMFWYRQQPGQSLTLIATANQGSEATYESGFVIDKFPISRPNLTFSTLTVSNMSPEDSSIYLCSVGQGHYGYTFGSGTRLTVV.

The V call is TRBV6-5, the J call TRBJ1-1; TRBD1 agrees at 9 bases. The CDR3 loop spans 14 amino acids. V was clipped by 0 bases and J by 11 bases; unmatched bases: 7. From germline, CDR1 is MNHEY and CDR2 SVGAGI. The CDR3 nucleotides read TGTGCCAGCAGTTACTCGGACAGGGGAGGTCGGGCTTTCTTT. The encoded protein is CASSYSDRGGRAFF.

This sequence joins TRBV2 and TRBJ2-5, with 9 bases that match TRBD2. The germline gives CDR1 SNHLY, CDR2 FYNNEI. V lost 6 bases, J lost 9 bases, and 8 bases stayed unmatched. This CDR3 contains 13 residues. The CDR3 protein is CASSPGTSSAQYF. In DNA, the CDR3 is TGTGCCAGCAGCCCCGGGACTAGCAGTGCCCAGTACTTC. Using reference TRBV2 and TRBJ2-5 for the parts outside the CDR3, the full variable domain is EPEVTQTPSHQVTQMGQEVILRCVPISNHLYFYWYRQILGQKVEFLVSFYNNEISEKSEIFDDQFSVERPDGSNFTLKIRSTKLEDSAMYFCASSPGTSSAQYFGPGTRLLVL.

The chain links TRBV5-1 to TRBJ2-7, with D maybe TRBD2 (5 bases). Germline CDR1 and CDR2: SGHRS and YFSETQ. The CDR3 is 15 residues long. Trimming stripped 5 bases from V and 7 bases from J, with 22 bases between. The chain's CDR3 is CASRQREFGDWEQYF. The CDR3 nucleotides read TGCGCCAGCAGACAGAGGGAATTCGGGGATTGGGAGCAGTACTTC.

The chain has TRBV7-9 and TRBJ1-1; 8 bases line up with TRBD1. J lost 0 bases, V lost 10 bases, and 19 bases had no gene match. Looked up from germline, CDR1 is SEHNR and CDR2 is FQNEAQ (reference sequence). This CDR3 spans 18 amino acids. CDR3 DNA: TGTGCCACCACTACCCGGGACAGGTCTTCCTCCATGAACACTGAAGCTTTCTTT. Translated: CATTTRDRSSSMNTEAFF.

This clone was recorded once. This chain connects TRBV7-9 to TRBJ1-1; D is uncertain. CDR1 and CDR2 (germline): SEHNR, FQNEAQ (reference sequence). Between the trimmed V and J ends, which lost 4 bases and 5 bases, there was a span of 11 bases. The CDR3 has 13 amino acids. Here the CDR3 DNA reads TGTGCCAGCAGCTCCCCCCGGAGTACTGAAGCTTTCTTT. Encoded protein: CASSSPRSTEAFF.

The chain recombines TRBV6-5 with TRBJ2-7; 9 bases line up with TRBD1. The CDR3 is 14 residues long. The germline CDR1 and CDR2 sequences are MNHEY and SVGAGI. With 4 bases clipped from V and 3 bases from J, the junction kept 4 bases outside the gene matches. The CDR3 spells CASSWDRASYEQYF. In DNA, the CDR3 is TGTGCCAGCAGTTGGGACAGGGCAAGCTACGAGCAGTACTTC.

V and J are TRBV2 and TRBJ1-1; D is undetermined. CDR1 is SNHLY, CDR2 FYNNEI, per germline. This CDR3 region has 13 residues. V was clipped by 8 bases and J by 0 bases, with 10 bases between them. The CDR3 protein is CASLLGLNTEAFF. CDR3 nucleotide sequence: TGTGCCAGCTTACTAGGGTTGAACACTGAAGCTTTCTTT. The full variable domain, completed using reference TRBV2 and TRBJ1-1, is EPEVTQTPSHQVTQMGQEVILRCVPISNHLYFYWYRQILGQKVEFLVSFYNNEISEKSEIFDDQFSVERPDGSNFTLKIRSTKLEDSAMYFCASLLGLNTEAFFGQGTRLTVV.